One sample yielded the 31 T cell receptor beta chains listed below, sequenced in a study of blood T cell repertoires in COVID-19. TCRdb's copy holds only in-frame clones and misses some; the assay was immunoSEQ multiplex PCR. The sample yields around 250,000 clones, 65% to 85% seen once. Sequencing was done on a sample of PBMCs or T cells enriched from blood (not recorded which). These receptors originate from a man aged 45-65 years who had recovered from COVID-19.

V is TRBV27 and J is TRBJ1-2; a weak D match, TRBD1 (6 bases). The germline V gene has CDR1 MNHEY and CDR2 SMNVEV (reference sequence). The CDR3 runs to 16 residues. V was clipped by 2 bases and J by 8 bases, with 21 bases between them. The CDR3 sequence is CASSLRTASGAMGYTF. The CDR3 DNA reads TGTGCCAGCAGTTTAAGGACAGCGAGCGGGGCTATGGGCTACACCTTC.

The chain joins TRBV4-3 to TRBJ1-1; 7 bases fit TRBD1. This CDR3 has 16 residues. CDR1 and CDR2 from the germline V gene are LGHNA and YSLEER. V dropped 4 bases and J dropped 4; count of bases not matched to a gene: 12. The CDR3 here is CASSLQAGGMRTEAFF. CDR3 sequence (DNA): TGCGCCAGCAGCCTACAGGCAGGGGGGATGCGCACTGAAGCTTTCTTT.

V usage is TRBV19 and J usage is TRBJ2-7; D might be TRBD2 (5 bases). Germline V gives CDR1 LNHDA, CDR2 SQIVND (reference sequence). CDR3 length: 12 residues. V lost 9 bases, J lost 2 bases, and 11 bases lay in between. CDR3 bases: TGTGCCAGCGGTCCGGGGACCTACGAGCAGTACTTC. Encoded protein: CASGPGTYEQYF.

This clone was seen a single time. CDR3: CASSVKGTGGVEGAKNIQYF. The CDR3 DNA sequence: TGTGCCAGTAGTGTCAAAGGGACAGGGGGCGTTGAGGGAGCCAAAAACATTCAGTACTTC. This chain joins TRBV19 and TRBJ2-4, with 12 positions matching TRBD1. Unmatched junction bases numbered 14, after V lost 5 bases and J lost 0 bases. Germline CDR1 reads LNHDA; CDR2 reads SQIVND (reference sequence). The CDR3 is made up of 20 amino acids. Based on the CDR3 plus reference TRBV19 and TRBJ2-4, the full variable domain is DGGITQSPKYLFRKEGQNVTLSCEQNLNHDAMYWYRQDPGQGLRLIYYSQIVNDFQKGDIAEGYSVSREKKESFPLTVTSAQKNPTAFYLCASSVKGTGGVEGAKNIQYFGAGTRLSVL.

The V and J genes are TRBV4-2 and TRBJ2-7; TRBD1 might be the D (5 bases). Deletions cut 0 bases from V and 5 bases from J, with 11 bases between. Germline V CDR1 and CDR2: LGHNA, YNFKEQ. The CDR3 sequence is 14 residues long. CDR3 in amino acids: CASSQEPQGHEQYF. CDR3 DNA: TGTGCCAGCAGCCAAGAGCCCCAGGGTCACGAGCAGTACTTC.

The chain has TRBV15 and TRBJ2-7; possible D gene TRBD2, 6 bases. Looked up from germline, CDR1 is LNHNV and CDR2 is YYDKDF (reference sequence). This CDR3 has 14 residues. V lost 1 base, J lost 2 bases, and 9 bases lay in between. CDR3 protein: CATSRGDSPYEQYF. In DNA form, the CDR3 reads TGTGCCACCAGCAGAGGGGACTCCCCCTACGAGCAGTACTTC. Variable domain in full (rest from reference TRBV15 and TRBJ2-7): DAMVIQNPRYQVTQFGKPVTLSCSQTLNHNVMYWYQQKSSQAPKLLFHYYDKDFNNEADTPDNFQSRRPNTSFCFLDIRSPGLGDTAMYLCATSRGDSPYEQYFGPGTRLTVT.

This clone was observed a few times. V is TRBV6-5 and J is TRBJ1-3; the D gene is possibly TRBD1 (5 bases). The CDR3 contains 15 residues. The germline CDR1 and CDR2 sequences are MNHEY and SVGAGI. The V end lost 2 bases, the J end lost 2 bases, and 10 bases lay between the germline ends. DNA of the CDR3: TGTGCCAGCAGTTACGCAACAGGCGCTGGAAACACCATATATTTT. This gives the protein CASSYATGAGNTIYF.

V is TRBV5-6 and J is TRBJ1-1; D unclear. Germline values: CDR1 SGHDT, CDR2 YYEEEE. The CDR3 is 16 amino acids. The V end was cut by 0 bases, the J end by 4 bases, with 16 bases between. CDR3 residues: CASSLEPPGRGTEAFF. CDR3 DNA sequence: TGTGCCAGCAGCTTGGAACCGCCCGGGAGAGGCACTGAAGCTTTCTTT.

The chain recombines TRBV6-5 with TRBJ1-6; D perhaps matches TRBD1 (6 bases). The V and J ends lost 8 bases and 6 bases respectively, with 14 bases between them. CDR3 length: 14 amino acids. The germline gives CDR1 MNHEY, CDR2 SVGAGI. Here the CDR3 reads CASGRDILNSPLHF. In DNA form, the CDR3 reads TGTGCCAGCGGAAGGGACATTCTTAATTCACCCCTCCACTTT.

In this sample, this clone turned up a few times. The rearrangement joins TRBV7-2 to TRBJ1-5; D perhaps matches TRBD1 (6 bases). CDR1 and CDR2 from the germline V gene are SGHTA and FQGNSA. This CDR3 has 15 amino acids. Trimming pared 5 bases from V and 6 bases from J, leaving 17 bases between. CDR3 bases: TGTGCCAGCAGCCCCCTAGGGGGAGGGGGTCAGCCCCAGCATTTT. The encoded protein is CASSPLGGGGQPQHF.

The chain couples TRBV6-5 to TRBJ1-2; D not certain. Trimming removed 6 bases at V and 8 bases at J, with 19 bases between. Germline CDR1 and CDR2: MNHEY and SVGAGI. CDR3 length equals 14 residues. In DNA, the CDR3 is TGTGCCAGCAGCCCGAACGGGAGATATGCGGGCTACACCTTC. Translating it yields CASSPNGRYAGYTF.

CDR3 nucleotides: TGCAGCGTTGTTTCGAGGGAGGGGGCCCAGCATTTT. Encoded protein: CSVVSREGAQHF. V is TRBV29-1 and J is TRBJ1-5, with a tentative D call TRBD1 (6 bases). Germline V gene sequence: CDR1 SQVTM, CDR2 ANQGSEA. This CDR3 is 12 amino acids long. The V end was cut by 4 bases, the J end by 11 bases, with 15 bases between.

The chain uses TRBV27 and TRBJ2-2; 8 bases match TRBD1. Looked up from germline, CDR1 is MNHEY and CDR2 is SMNVEV (reference sequence). The length of the CDR3 is 15 residues. Trimming took 5 bases from V and 7 from J; bases not matched to a gene: 9. The CDR3 here is CASSMTGVRVGELFF. For the CDR3, the DNA is TGTGCCAGCAGTATGACAGGGGTTAGGGTCGGGGAGCTGTTTTTT.

CDR3 region: CSASNWSTDTQYF. The CDR3 DNA follows: TGCAGTGCTAGTAACTGGTCCACAGATACGCAGTATTTT. The chain is built from TRBV20-1 and TRBJ2-3, with unresolved D. The CDR3 loop spans 13 amino acids. Trimming shortened V by 3 bases and J by 2 bases, and 9 bases separated the two germline ends. Germline V gene lookup returns CDR1 DFQATT and CDR2 SNEGSKA (reference sequence).

V gene TRBV7-9 combines with J gene TRBJ1-2, with TRBD1 matching 8 bases. This CDR3 is built from 14 residues. Germline loops: CDR1 SEHNR, CDR2 FQNEAQ (reference sequence). Germline trimming cut 5 bases from V and 8 bases from J; bases unmatched to any gene: 10. The CDR3 DNA reads as TGTGCCAGCAGCCCACAGGGGGGTCCGGGGGGCTACACCTTC. Translated: CASSPQGGPGGYTF.

The V gene is TRBV7-8, the J gene TRBJ2-3, with 12 positions matching TRBD2. This CDR3 has 18 amino acids. The ends lost 5 bases at V and 6 bases at J; junction bases unmatched: 15. Germline V gene data show CDR1 as SGHVS and CDR2 as FQNEAQ. Written as DNA, the CDR3 is TGTGCCAGCAGCCAACGTTCTAGCGGGGGGGTACCCCAGGATACGCAGTATTTT. Its translation is CASSQRSSGGVPQDTQYF. Based on the CDR3 plus reference TRBV7-8 and TRBJ2-3, the full variable domain is GAGVSQSPRYKVAKRGQDVALRCDPISGHVSLFWYQQALGQGPEFLTYFQNEAQLDKSGLPSDRFFAERPEGSVSTLKIQRTQQEDSAVYLCASSQRSSGGVPQDTQYFGPGTRLTVL.

The DNA of the CDR3 is TGTGCCAGCAGCCACCAATCCGGGACAGCCGAAAAACTGTTTTTT. Its translation: CASSHQSGTAEKLFF. The rearrangement joins TRBV3-1 (or the pseudogene TRBV3-2) to TRBJ1-4; 7 bases agree with TRBD1. The CDR3 spans 15 residues. The V gene's germline CDR1 is LGHDT and CDR2 YNNKEL (reference sequence). Losses at the gene ends were 3 bases for V and 8 bases for J; bases not matched to a gene: 9.

This rearrangement joins TRBV5-5 to TRBJ2-2, with 10 nucleotides matching TRBD1. Germline V gene data show CDR1 as SGHKS and CDR2 as YYEKEE (reference sequence). V dropped 7 bases and J dropped 5; count of bases not matched to a gene: 11. This CDR3 contains 16 residues. The CDR3 sequence: CASRSRRQGATGELFF. Here the CDR3 DNA reads TGTGCCAGCCGTTCCCGACGACAGGGGGCGACCGGGGAGCTGTTTTTT.

Turning to this clone: At one of its ends the junction is not consistent with the germline gene, which may arise from a read error. The chain recombines TRBV5-3 with TRBJ1-5, with 7 positions matching TRBD1. TRBV5-3 is sorted into the ORF group, with uncertain function. The CDR3 spans 16 residues. CDR3 in amino acids: CARSNRGPISNQLQHF. For the CDR3, the DNA is TGTGCCAGAAGCAACAGGGGACCGATCAGCAATCAGCTCCAGCATTTT.

This clone was seen just once. This chain joins TRBV13 and TRBJ2-3; D may be TRBD1 (6 bases). The CDR3 totals 15 residues. The V gene's germline CDR1 is PRHDT and CDR2 FYEKMQ (reference sequence). V was clipped by 5 bases and J by 2 bases, with 14 bases between them. The CDR3 DNA reads as TGTGCCAGCAGCCAACGCCGGGACAACACAGATACGCAGTATTTT. Its protein is CASSQRRDNTDTQYF.

This chain connects TRBV27 to TRBJ2-7; weak D call: TRBD2 (6 bases). Trimming removed 3 bases at V and 3 bases at J, with 21 bases between. This CDR3 is built from 17 residues. Germline lookup yields CDR1 MNHEY and CDR2 SMNVEV (reference sequence). CDR3 DNA: TGTGCCAGCAGTTTGTCGCGGGATTTTCTTTTTGTCTACGAGCAGTACTTC. It codes for CASSLSRDFLFVYEQYF.

The chain joins TRBV9 to TRBJ1-1, with 9 bases aligning to TRBD1. The V gene's germline CDR1 is SGDLS and CDR2 YYNGEE. Germline trimming cut 2 bases from V and 3 bases from J; bases unmatched to any gene: 2. The CDR3 has 14 amino acids. In nucleotides, the CDR3 is TGTGCCAGCAGCGTCAGGACAGGGGACACTGAAGCTTTCTTT. It translates to CASSVRTGDTEAFF.

This chain connects TRBV19 to TRBJ2-7; 8 bases fit TRBD1. The trim removed 10 bases at V and 3 bases at J, leaving 14 bases unmatched. This CDR3 has 15 amino acids. Germline values: CDR1 LNHDA, CDR2 SQIVND (reference sequence). The CDR3 DNA reads as TGTGCCACCAAATTTAAGGGGACAGGTCACTACGAGCAGTACTTC. It specifies CATKFKGTGHYEQYF. Drawing the rest from reference TRBV19 and TRBJ2-7, the complete variable domain is DGGITQSPKYLFRKEGQNVTLSCEQNLNHDAMYWYRQDPGQGLRLIYYSQIVNDFQKGDIAEGYSVSREKKESFPLTVTSAQKNPTAFYLCATKFKGTGHYEQYFGPGTRLTVT.

This chain uses TRBV7-9 with TRBJ2-4; 8 positions agree with TRBD1. Per germline, CDR1 SEHNR and CDR2 FQNEAQ (reference sequence). The ends lost 5 bases at V and 3 bases at J; junction bases unmatched: 6. This CDR3 comprises 15 residues. CDR3 in DNA: TGTGCCAGCAGCACGCACAGGGGGGTCAAAAACATTCAGTACTTC. Protein product: CASSTHRGVKNIQYF.

This clone was counted many times. The chain combines TRBV12-5 with TRBJ2-5; a weak D match, TRBD1 (5 bases). The CDR3 has 14 residues. Germline V gives CDR1 LGHNT, CDR2 FRNRAP. Between the trimmed V and J ends, which lost 0 bases and 5 bases, there was a span of 10 bases. CDR3 sequence: CASGLVGPGETQYF. For the CDR3, the DNA is TGTGCTAGTGGTTTGGTAGGCCCAGGGGAGACCCAGTACTTC.

The chain recombines TRBV12-3 or TRBV12-4 with TRBJ2-1; the match to TRBD1 covers 9 bases. V lost 5 bases to trimming and J lost 9 bases; unmatched junction nucleotides: 5. The CDR3 totals 13 residues. In DNA, the CDR3 is TGTGCCAGCAGTCCCGGGACAGGGACTGAGCAGTTCTTC. This codes for CASSPGTGTEQFF.

This chain links TRBV5-6 with TRBJ2-7; maybe TRBD1 (6 bases). The CDR3 runs 12 residues. V dropped 0 bases and J dropped 6 bases, with 7 bases sitting between them. Germline V CDR1 and CDR2: SGHDT, YYEEEE. In DNA form, the CDR3 reads TGTGCCAGCAGCTTGGTCAGGGGCGAGCAGTACTTC. This encodes CASSLVRGEQYF.

This chain connects TRBV11-3 to TRBJ2-1, with TRBD2 matching 7 bases. Looked up from germline, CDR1 is SGHNT and CDR2 is YENEEA. The CDR3 runs to 15 residues. V shed 6 bases, J shed 8 bases, and the junction held 13 bases outside the gene matches. CDR3 bases: TGTGCCAGCAGTTCCGTGCGGGAGTTTTTGTATGAGCAGTTCTTC. Translation: CASSSVREFLYEQFF.

The gene calls are TRBV14 and TRBJ2-7; tentatively, D is TRBD2 (5 bases). Trimming removed 0 bases at V and 1 base at J, with 10 bases between. The CDR3 spans 15 residues. CDR1 is SGHDN, CDR2 FVKESK, per germline. CDR3 protein: CASSQDPSRSYEQYF. For the CDR3, the DNA is TGTGCCAGCAGCCAAGATCCTAGCAGATCCTACGAGCAGTACTTC.

The V and J genes are TRBV12-5 and TRBJ1-4; D is undetermined. V dropped 5 bases and J dropped 0 bases, with 10 bases sitting between them. Germline lookup yields CDR1 LGHNT and CDR2 FRNRAP. CDR3 size: 15 residues. Here the CDR3 reads CASGPFSATNEKLFF. CDR3 coding DNA: TGTGCTAGTGGTCCGTTCAGTGCAACTAATGAAAAACTGTTTTTT.

The J gene is TRBJ2-6, the V gene TRBV19, with a tentative D call TRBD2 (5 bases). Germline assignment: CDR1 LNHDA and CDR2 SQIVND (reference sequence). Trimming took 3 bases from V and 1 from J, leaving 10 bases between them. This CDR3 contains 16 residues. This CDR3 is CASSMSSWSGANVLTF. The CDR3 coding sequence is TGTGCCAGTAGTATGTCTAGCTGGTCTGGGGCCAACGTCCTGACTTTC.